Listed below are T cell receptor beta chains from one sample, sequenced in a study of radiotherapy plus CTLA-4 blockade in lung cancer. TCRdb's copy holds only in-frame clones and misses some; the assay was immunoSEQ multiplex PCR. The top ten clones hold about 24% of a sample with approximately 25,000 clones, roughly 79% of them seen once. The sample consisted of peripheral blood, taken from a patient treated with radiotherapy plus ipilimumab. The receptors here all came from a human donor with non-small cell lung cancer that progressed on radiotherapy plus ipilimumab. CDR3s include the opening cysteine and the closing phenylalanine or tryptophan. A D gene is named only where the DNA matches it firmly. Size tells how often a clone was seen (once, few, many) or the class of an expanded clone, and some rows leave it out.

j_call d_call v_call clone_size cdr3_nt cdr3_aa
TRBJ2-3 TRBD2 TRBV6-1 NA TGTGCCAGCGGGAGGCGGGGGGATACGCAGTATTTT CASGRRGDTQYF
TRBJ2-3 NA TRBV6-1 NA TGTGCCAGCAGTCGGGACATTCAGACGCAGTATTTT CASSRDIQTQYF
TRBJ2-7 NA TRBV25-1 NA TGTGCCAGCAGTGCCCTAGGACAGTACGAGCAGTACTTC CASSALGQYEQYF
TRBJ2-1 TRBD2 TRBV7-8 NA TGTGCCAGCAGCTTCAGGACTAGCCTTAGCTCCTACAATGAGCAGTTCTTC CASSFRTSLSSYNEQFF
TRBJ1-2 NA TRBV25-1 NA TGTGCCAGCTGTCGGACTGACCTAGATTTAACCTTC CASCRTDLDLTF
TRBJ2-6 NA TRBV28 NA TGTGCCAGCAAACCGGGCCTCACGAGCAGGGCCAACGTCCTGACTTTC CASKPGLTSRANVLTF
TRBJ1-2 NA TRBV29-1 NA TGCAGCGTTGAAGTCAGGGAGGGTGGCTACACCTTC CSVEVREGGYTF
TRBJ2-1 NA TRBV9 NA TGTGCCAGCAGCGTCCCGCCCCACAATGAGCAGTTCTTC CASSVPPHNEQFF
TRBJ1-4 NA TRBV29-1 NA TGCAGCGCCCGACCGGGGTCTTCAACTAATGAAAAACTGTTTTTT CSARPGSSTNEKLFF
TRBJ2-7 NA TRBV28 few TGTGCCAGCAGTCCTATAGAGTACGAGCAGTACTTC CASSPIEYEQYF
TRBJ1-4 NA TRBV28 NA TGTGCCGGCAGCTTCCCGGTTAGGGGGGCACTAGAAACTAATGAAAAACTGTTTTTT CAGSFPVRGALETNEKLFF
TRBJ2-1 NA TRBV21-1 NA TGTGCCAGCAGAGGGACTAGCGGGGGGGTCGGCTACAATGAGCAGTTCTTC CASRGTSGGVGYNEQFF
TRBJ2-2 TRBD1 TRBV6-5 NA TGTGCCAGCGTACAGGGGCAGAACACCGGGGAGCTGTTTTTT CASVQGQNTGELFF
TRBJ2-3 NA TRBV5-6 NA TGTGCCAGCAGCCAAGGGACGTCCACAGATACGCAGTATTTT CASSQGTSTDTQYF
TRBJ2-3 TRBD1 TRBV29-1 NA TGCAGCGTCATACAGGGGACAGATACGCAGTATTTT CSVIQGTDTQYF